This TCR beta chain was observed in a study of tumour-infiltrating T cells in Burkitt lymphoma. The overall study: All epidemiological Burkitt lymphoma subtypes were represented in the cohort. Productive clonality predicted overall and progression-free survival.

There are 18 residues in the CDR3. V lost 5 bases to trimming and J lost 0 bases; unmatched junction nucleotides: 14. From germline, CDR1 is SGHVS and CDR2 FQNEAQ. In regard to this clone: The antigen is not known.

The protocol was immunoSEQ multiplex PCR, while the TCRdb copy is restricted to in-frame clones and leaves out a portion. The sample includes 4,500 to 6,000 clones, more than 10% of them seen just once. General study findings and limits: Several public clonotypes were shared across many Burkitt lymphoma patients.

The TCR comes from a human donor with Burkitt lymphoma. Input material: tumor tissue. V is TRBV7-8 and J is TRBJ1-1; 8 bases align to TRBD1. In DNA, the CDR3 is TGTGCCAGCAGCCGCCGGTTGAGGGCAGGGGGCTTGAACACTGAAGCTTTCTTT. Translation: CASSRRLRAGGLNTEAFF.